Below, 22 T cell receptor beta chains from the same sample are listed, as sequenced in a study of OX40 agonist ivuxolimab in advanced cancers. Library construction relied on the immunoSEQ multiplex PCR assay. TCRdb retrieved this table from immuneACCESS and kept in-frame rearrangements only. Not all clones are present; in checked studies, unresolved V genes account for under half, and no reason is known for the remainder. The sample contains 55,000 to 80,000 clones, about 90% of them found a single time. The ten largest account for about 1.3% of the sample. The sample was CD4+ or CD8+ T cells sorted from blood, taken in a trial of the OX40 agonist ivuxolimab. The receptor set was obtained from an adult with an advanced solid tumor such as melanoma, head and neck, liver or kidney cancer.

The chain joins TRBV6-5 to TRBJ1-2; no clear D. Germline CDR1 reads MNHEY; CDR2 reads SVGAGI. The V end was cut by 6 bases, the J end by 6 bases, with 11 bases between. The length of the CDR3 is 12 residues. Here the CDR3 reads CASRNAGNGYTF. The CDR3 DNA reads TGTGCCAGCAGGAACGCGGGGAATGGCTACACCTTC.

The J gene is TRBJ1-1, the V gene TRBV6-5; D uncertain. Germline assignment: CDR1 MNHEY and CDR2 SVGAGI. This CDR3 has 12 residues. V gave up 5 bases and J gave up 2 bases, with 6 bases separating them. The CDR3 region is CASSRRNTEAFF. DNA of the CDR3: TGTGCCAGCAGTAGGAGAAACACTGAAGCTTTCTTT.

The gene calls are TRBV6-4 and TRBJ2-3; D might be TRBD2 (6 bases). The ends were cut back, 4 bases at V and 3 bases at J, with 8 bases in the middle. There are 13 residues in the CDR3. The germline V gene encodes CDR1 MRHNA and CDR2 SNTAGT. DNA for the CDR3: TGTGCCAGCAGTGTGGAGGGGACAGATACGCAGTATTTT. Its protein is CASSVEGTDTQYF.

V gene TRBV5-1 combines with J gene TRBJ2-1; possibly TRBD2 for D (5 bases). In germline, CDR1 is SGHRS, CDR2 YFSETQ. The V end was cut by 1 base, the J end by 5 bases, with 13 bases between. The CDR3 contains 15 residues. The CDR3 DNA sequence: TGCGCCAGCAGCTTGTCCGGGGTCGATAACAATGAGCAGTTCTTC. Translation gives CASSLSGVDNNEQFF.

This rearrangement joins TRBV18 to TRBJ2-7; 8 bases are shared with TRBD1. There are 14 residues in the CDR3. Germline V gene data show CDR1 as KGHSH and CDR2 as LQKENI. The V segment lost 4 bases and the J segment 1 base; nucleotides outside the gene matches: 3. CDR3 protein: CASSLRQGSYEQYF. The CDR3, as DNA: TGTGCCAGCTCACTTCGACAGGGGTCCTACGAGCAGTACTTC.

V usage is TRBV5-1 and J usage is TRBJ1-1, with unresolved D. Germline assignment: CDR1 SGHRS and CDR2 YFSETQ. The ends were cut back, 0 bases at V and 4 bases at J, with 13 bases in the middle. CDR3 length: 15 residues. The CDR3, as DNA: TGCGCCAGCAGCTTGGGGGAGGTCGCGAGCACTGAAGCTTTCTTT. Translated, it gives CASSLGEVASTEAFF.

This chain links TRBV11-2 with TRBJ2-2, with D perhaps TRBD1 or TRBD2 (5 bases each). The CDR3 is 16 residues long. V shed 9 bases and J shed 1 base, with 18 bases lying between them. Germline CDR1 SGHAT, CDR2 FQNNGV. The CDR3 here is CASQRTGTENTGELFF. The CDR3 DNA follows: TGTGCCAGTCAACGTACCGGGACGGAGAACACCGGGGAGCTGTTTTTT.

This sequence joins TRBV6-4 and TRBJ2-2; TRBD1 might be the D (5 bases). Germline V gene lookup returns CDR1 MRHNA and CDR2 SNTAGT. CDR3 length: 15 amino acids. Trimming pared 2 bases from V and 2 bases from J, leaving 9 bases between. In nucleotides, the CDR3 is TGTGCCAGCAGTGACCGGCAGGGAAACACCGGGGAGCTGTTTTTT. Translating it yields CASSDRQGNTGELFF.

This clone was found once. This chain joins TRBV9 and TRBJ1-6; D possibly corresponds to TRBD1 (5 bases). This CDR3 has 15 residues. The germline CDR1 and CDR2 sequences are SGDLS and YYNGEE. V dropped 4 bases and J dropped 10 bases, with 18 bases sitting between them. The CDR3 loop is CASSSSGQGGSPLHF. CDR3 DNA sequence: TGTGCCAGCAGCTCCTCCGGCCAGGGCGGCTCACCCCTCCACTTT.

The chain combines TRBV23-1 with TRBJ2-1; 9 bases map to TRBD2. TRBV23-1 is sorted into the ORF group, with uncertain function. V was clipped by 7 bases and J by 7 bases; unmatched bases: 20. The CDR3 spans 18 residues. This CDR3 reads CASTPPRGASGIRNEQFF. The CDR3 nucleotides read TGCGCCAGCACCCCACCCCGGGGGGCTAGCGGGATCCGGAATGAGCAGTTCTTC.

The rearrangement links TRBV28 to TRBJ2-1, with D perhaps matching TRBD2 (5 bases). From germline, CDR1 is MDHEN and CDR2 SYDVKM. The CDR3 is made up of 17 amino acids. V was cut by 8 bases and J by 0 bases, with 20 bases left in between. The chain's CDR3 is CASPSSLAPSSYNEQFF. CDR3 coding DNA: TGTGCCAGCCCCAGTTCCCTAGCTCCGAGCTCCTACAATGAGCAGTTCTTC.

This chain links TRBV6-6 with TRBJ2-7; perhaps TRBD1 as D (5 bases). V was trimmed by 0 bases and J by 2 bases, leaving 8 bases between them. Germline CDR1 and CDR2: MNHNY and SVGAGI (reference sequence). CDR3 length: 14 amino acids. The CDR3 coding sequence is TGTGCCAGCAGTTACTCTGCAGGGACCTACGAGCAGTACTTC. Its protein is CASSYSAGTYEQYF.

This clone was observed a few times. The J gene is TRBJ1-1, the V gene TRBV7-3; perhaps TRBD1 as D (5 bases). The CDR3 spans 13 residues. Trimming pared 3 bases from V and 6 bases from J, leaving 11 bases between. Germline CDR1 SGHTA, CDR2 FQGTGA. The chain's CDR3 is CASSFGRDAEAFF. CDR3 nucleotides: TGTGCCAGCAGCTTCGGCAGGGACGCTGAAGCTTTCTTT.

The rearrangement links TRBV19 to TRBJ1-4, with 12 bases fitting TRBD1. Per germline, CDR1 LNHDA and CDR2 SQIVND (reference sequence). The ends lost 7 bases at V and 8 bases at J; junction bases unmatched: 8. The CDR3 covers 15 residues. CDR3 DNA sequence: TGTGCCAGTACTTATGGGACAGGGGGCGCGGAAAAACTGTTTTTT. This encodes CASTYGTGGAEKLFF.

The V call is TRBV5-6, the J call TRBJ1-1; a possible D gene is TRBD1 (6 bases). CDR3 length equals 15 residues. The V and J ends lost 0 bases and 4 bases respectively, with 13 bases between them. Germline-derived CDR1 and CDR2 are SGHDT and YYEEEE. The CDR3 loop reads CASSLAPVRGTEAFF. In nucleotides, the CDR3 is TGTGCCAGCAGCTTGGCTCCCGTCAGGGGCACTGAAGCTTTCTTT.

This chain uses TRBV2 with TRBJ2-7; 8 bases line up with TRBD2. Germline assignment: CDR1 SNHLY and CDR2 FYNNEI. With 3 bases clipped from V and 9 bases from J, the junction kept 7 bases outside the gene matches. The CDR3 sequence is 13 residues long. CDR3 loop: CASSDVSRGVQYF. The CDR3 DNA is TGTGCCAGCAGTGACGTCTCGCGGGGGGTGCAGTACTTC.

This clone appeared a single time. The chain joins TRBV6-1 to TRBJ1-2; 8 bases line up with TRBD1. Trimming removed 3 bases from V and 6 bases from J; junction bases left unmatched: 6. Germline loops: CDR1 MNHNS, CDR2 SASEGT. This CDR3 is 14 amino acids long. The CDR3 bases are TGTGCCAGCAGTGACCCTGGACAGGGTAATGGCTACACCTTC. Its protein is CASSDPGQGNGYTF.

CDR3 in DNA: TGTGCCAGCAGCTTAGCAGCCTCTAACTATGGCTACACCTTC. Amino acid sequence: CASSLAASNYGYTF. The chain has TRBV7-9 and TRBJ1-2; D gene uncertain. The germline V and J ends were trimmed by 0 bases and 0 bases, with 5 bases remaining between them. The CDR3 covers 14 residues. Per the germline V gene, CDR1 is SEHNR and CDR2 is FQNEAQ (reference sequence).

V gene TRBV11-2 combines with J gene TRBJ2-3; TRBD2 agrees at 7 bases. The junction had 6 bases not matched to a gene; V was cut back by 3 bases and J by 6 bases. Germline CDR1 and CDR2: SGHAT and FQNNGV. The CDR3 has 14 amino acids. The CDR3 sequence: CASSFGGRGDTQYF. The CDR3 nucleotides are TGTGCCAGCAGCTTCGGCGGGAGAGGGGATACGCAGTATTTT.

This clone was observed once. Within the sample, other DNA sequences also encode this same CDR3. This sequence joins TRBV5-1 and TRBJ2-5; the D gene is possibly TRBD2 (6 bases). Germline loops: CDR1 SGHRS, CDR2 YFSETQ. With 0 bases removed from V and 2 bases from J, the gap between germline ends came to 8 bases. This CDR3 is 14 amino acids long. The CDR3 is CASSLAGGQETQYF. The DNA for the CDR3 is TGCGCCAGCAGCTTGGCCGGGGGTCAAGAGACCCAGTACTTC.

The chain recombines TRBV27 with TRBJ2-7; TRBD1 aligns across 7 bases. J was trimmed by 1 base and V by 5 bases; bases with no gene match: 8. This CDR3 spans 15 amino acids. Germline CDR1 is MNHEY and CDR2 is SMNVEV (reference sequence). The DNA for the CDR3 is TGTGCCAGCAGTCGAATACAGGGGATTTCCTACGAGCAGTACTTC. Amino acid sequence: CASSRIQGISYEQYF.

The chain links TRBV19 to TRBJ1-4; perhaps TRBD1 as D (5 bases). Trimming cost V 3 bases and J 8 bases, with 13 bases left between them. Germline CDR1 and CDR2: LNHDA and SQIVND (reference sequence). The CDR3 spans 14 residues. Here the CDR3 DNA reads TGTGCCAGTAGTATGCGGCAGGGACGAGAAAAACTGTTTTTT. Translating gives CASSMRQGREKLFF.